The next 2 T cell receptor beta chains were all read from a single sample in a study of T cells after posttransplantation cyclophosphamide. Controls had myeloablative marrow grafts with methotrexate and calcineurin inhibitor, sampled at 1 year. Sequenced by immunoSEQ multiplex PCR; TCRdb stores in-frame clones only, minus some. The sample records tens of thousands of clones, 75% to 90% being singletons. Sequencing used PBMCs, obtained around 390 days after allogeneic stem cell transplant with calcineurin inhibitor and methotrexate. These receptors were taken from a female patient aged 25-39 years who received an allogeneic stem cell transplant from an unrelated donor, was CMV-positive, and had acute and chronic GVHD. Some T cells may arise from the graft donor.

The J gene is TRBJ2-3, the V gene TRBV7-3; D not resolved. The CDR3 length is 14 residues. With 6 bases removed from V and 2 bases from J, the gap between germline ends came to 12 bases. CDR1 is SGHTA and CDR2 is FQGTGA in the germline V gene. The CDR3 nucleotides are TGTGCCAGCAGTTCGACTGGCTCCACAGATACGCAGTATTTT. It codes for CASSSTGSTDTQYF.

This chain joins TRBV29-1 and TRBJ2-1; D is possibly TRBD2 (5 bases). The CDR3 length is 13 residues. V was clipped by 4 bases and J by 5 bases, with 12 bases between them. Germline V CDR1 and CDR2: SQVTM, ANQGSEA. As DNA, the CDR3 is TGCAGCGTTGCCGGAGGACTCCACAATGAGCAGTTCTTC. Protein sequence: CSVAGGLHNEQFF.